Listed below are T cell receptor beta chains from one sample, sequenced in a study of CXCR3-negative and CXCR3-positive naive CD8 T cells. TCRdb reprocessed the 5' RACE reads and reports one entry per CDR3 protein, with no DNA. Recorded here are about 58,000 distinct CDR3 sequences; the top ten clones represent 0.42%. Sequencing was done on a sample of naive CXCR3- CD8+ T cells from blood. All receptors derive from a human donor in good health. Some clones in this sample may be carry-over from other donors' samples. Each CDR3 is given with its conserved first and last residue. The order of the fields is clone size, V gene, J gene, CDR3 protein. Clone sizes are given selectively: once, few, many, or a class where the clone is expanded.

.	TRBV7-2	TRBJ2-5	CASSSSGGVQETQYF
.	TRBV12-3/TRBV12-4	TRBJ2-7	CASTRGVNEQYF
.	TRBV12-3/TRBV12-4	TRBJ1-1	CASRGGQEEAFF
.	TRBV7-9	TRBJ2-1	CASSSGTDLEQFF
.	TRBV6-1	TRBJ2-1	CASSDPLGGSFNEQFF
.	TRBV7-2	TRBJ2-3	CASSLGGLVRISTDTQYF
.	TRBV12-3/TRBV12-4	TRBJ2-1	CASSPTTGPYNEQFF
.	TRBV19	TRBJ2-7	CATTDGTYEQYF
.	TRBV7-2	TRBJ2-1	CASSVLRDTEQFF
.	TRBV7-9	TRBJ2-3	CASSQRDGGDRDTQYF
.	TRBV27	TRBJ1-1	CASSPGQQITEAFF
.	TRBV7-6	TRBJ1-1	CASSYTGGSTEAFF
.	TRBV10-3	TRBJ2-1	CAIGIQGAGNEQFF
.	TRBV12-3/TRBV12-4	TRBJ1-5	CASSLGPGDYSNQPQHF
.	TRBV29-1	TRBJ2-1	CSVGIGYNEQFF
.	TRBV28	TRBJ1-3	CAAMTPGQGIGNTIYF
.	TRBV4-3	TRBJ2-1	CASSQDLAGPQDNEQFF
.	TRBV6-5	TRBJ2-3	CASNSQDPRGTDTQYF
.	TRBV29-1	TRBJ2-4	CSVEEAGLGKNIQYF
.	TRBV5-5	TRBJ2-2	CASSSWDRDTGELFF
.	TRBV5-1	TRBJ2-3	CASSEGPDTQYF
.	TRBV29-1	TRBJ2-2	CSARPGTNTGELFF
.	TRBV5-1	TRBJ2-6	CASSSIINLDRGESSGANVLTF
medium-sized	TRBV4-3	TRBJ1-6	CASSQDRARNSPLHF
.	TRBV5-1	TRBJ2-7	CASSTWRGGVYEQYF
.	TRBV4-1	TRBJ2-7	CASSQDTSGYEQYF
.	TRBV4-3	TRBJ2-7	CASSEGGGPTYEQYF
.	TRBV12-3/TRBV12-4	TRBJ1-2	CASSSAVYGYTF
.	TRBV15	TRBJ2-1	CATSRDSRTGYNEQFF
.	TRBV5-1	TRBJ2-2	CASSLVSATGELFF
.	TRBV14	TRBJ2-2	CASSRWTSLYTGELFF
.	TRBV28	TRBJ1-1	CATTLAEFPMNTEAFF
.	TRBV4-3	TRBJ2-3	CASSQESGDGGDTQYF
.	TRBV29-1	TRBJ2-5	CSVGWPGGRETQYF
.	TRBV7-9	TRBJ1-6	CASRGGINSPLHF
.	TRBV18	TRBJ1-1	CASSPGSRGYTEAFF
.	TRBV7-8	TRBJ2-2	CASAAGANTGELFF
.	TRBV7-9	TRBJ2-1	CASSPNQDFSEQFF
.	TRBV29-1	TRBJ2-7	CSVEDDRMEYEQYF
.	TRBV9	TRBJ2-6	CASSGQSSGANVLTF
.	TRBV20-1	TRBJ1-6	CSAHEYSSSYNSPLHF
.	TRBV5-1	TRBJ2-5	CASSLYVGGQETQYF
.	TRBV5-1	TRBJ2-1	CASSWTYNEQFF
.	TRBV14	TRBJ2-5	CASSQGQGWLETQYF
.	TRBV7-9	TRBJ2-7	CASSLAGRNEQYF
.	TRBV29-1	TRBJ2-7	CGLRRPYEQYF
.	TRBV7-9	TRBJ2-7	CASTSTRDSPYEQYF
.	TRBV28	TRBJ2-2	CASSLILRQTGAGELFF